These T cell receptor beta chains were read from a single sample in a study of T cells in localized non-small cell lung cancer. Generated by immunoSEQ multiplex PCR, the TCRdb table keeps only in-frame clones and is missing some. The data hold around 30,000 clones, with 78% observed a single time. Sample: peripheral blood, taken before any cancer treatment. Receptor source: a male donor at least 60 years old with stage II squamous cell lung carcinoma. CDR3s include the opening cysteine and the closing phenylalanine or tryptophan. A D gene is named only where the DNA matches it firmly. Some rows have no size entry. The others give once, few or many, or a class for an expanded clone.

d_gene	v_gene	j_gene	abundance	CDR3nt	CDR3aa
.	TRBV4-1	TRBJ1-5	.	TGCGCCAGCAGCCCCCGACAGACCGACTTTCAGCCCCAGCATTTT	CASSPRQTDFQPQHF
TRBD1	TRBV5-4	TRBJ1-2	.	TGTGCCAGCAGCCGCCCGCTACCGGGACAGGGGACTAACTATGGCTACACCTTC	CASSRPLPGQGTNYGYTF
.	TRBV6-5	TRBJ2-7	.	TGTGCCAGCAGTACATACAGGGCCTCCTACGAGCAGTACTTC	CASSTYRASYEQYF
.	TRBV6-5	TRBJ2-7	.	TGTGCCAGCAGGATCCGGGACGGGTTCTACGAGCAGTACTTC	CASRIRDGFYEQYF
TRBD1	TRBV5-1	TRBJ2-1	once	TGCGCCAGCAGCTTGGTCCGTGACAGGGTGAACAATGAGCAGTTCTTC	CASSLVRDRVNNEQFF
.	TRBV5-6	TRBJ1-4	.	TGTGCCAGCAGTTATGGTATCGAAAAACTGTTTTTT	CASSYGIEKLFF
.	TRBV9	TRBJ2-5	.	TGTGCCAGCAGCGTAGGATGGACGGGGCAAGAGACCCAGTACTTC	CASSVGWTGQETQYF
TRBD1	TRBV30	TRBJ1-4	.	TGTGCCTCCGGGACAGGGCGTGAAAAACTGTTTTTT	CASGTGREKLFF
TRBD1	TRBV5-1	TRBJ2-2	.	TGCGCCAGCAGCTTGTGGACAGGGTACACCGGGGAGCTGTTTTTT	CASSLWTGYTGELFF
.	TRBV7-2	TRBJ1-2	.	TGTGCCAGCAGCTTAGGGGGGGGCACTAGTGGCTACACCTTC	CASSLGGGTSGYTF
TRBD2	TRBV10-3	TRBJ2-2	.	TGTGCCATCAGTGAGTCGATCGTGGGACTAGCGGGGGACCACACCGGGGAGCTGTTTTTT	CAISESIVGLAGDHTGELFF
TRBD1	TRBV2	TRBJ1-5	.	TGTGCCAGCTTGACAGGGGGCGGGCAGCCCCAGCATTTT	CASLTGGGQPQHF
TRBD2	TRBV10-3	TRBJ2-1	.	TGTGCCATCAGTGAGGGTAGCGGGAGGGCCGGGACGAATGAGCAGTTCTTC	CAISEGSGRAGTNEQFF
TRBD1	TRBV6-5	TRBJ1-1	once	TGTGCCAGCAGTCGGACAGGGGTCGTTGAAGCTTTCTTT	CASSRTGVVEAFF
.	TRBV9	TRBJ2-7	.	TGTGCCAGCAGCCCGATGTCCGGGACCAACGAGCAGTACTTC	CASSPMSGTNEQYF
.	TRBV10-1	TRBJ1-6	.	TGCGCCAGCAGTGAAACGGGAGGGAATTCACCCCTCCACTTT	CASSETGGNSPLHF
.	TRBV30	TRBJ1-5	few	TGTGCCTGGAGTGTAGACAGCAATCAGCCCCAGCATTTT	CAWSVDSNQPQHF
.	TRBV29-1	TRBJ1-1	few	TGCAGCGTTGAAGAGGGGCATGAAGCTTTCTTT	CSVEEGHEAFF
.	TRBV2	TRBJ1-2	.	TGTGCCAGCAACCGGGACAATGGCTATGGCTACACCTTC	CASNRDNGYGYTF
TRBD1	TRBV7-6	TRBJ1-1	.	TGTGCCAGCAGCCCCAGCCGGGACAGGGGGCGGAACACTGAAGCTTTCTTT	CASSPSRDRGRNTEAFF
.	TRBV5-1	TRBJ2-2	.	TGCGCCAGCAGCTTCATGTCTCACACCGGGGAGCTGTTTTTT	CASSFMSHTGELFF
.	TRBV18	TRBJ2-6	once	TGTGCCAGCTCAGAGAAAACGGACATTTACAGTCGGGCCAACGTCCTGACTTTC	CASSEKTDIYSRANVLTF
.	TRBV14	TRBJ1-5	.	TGTGCCAGCAGCGGACAGATCAATCAGCCCCAGCATTTT	CASSGQINQPQHF
.	TRBV2	TRBJ1-4	.	TGTGCCAGCAGTGCGGCGGCGGGTAATGAAAAACTGTTTTTT	CASSAAAGNEKLFF
.	TRBV6-5	TRBJ2-6	once	TGTGCCAGCAGTCTAGGGGGTCTCGGGGCCAACGTCCTGACTTTC	CASSLGGLGANVLTF
TRBD2	TRBV7-9	TRBJ2-7	.	TGTGCCAGCAGCCCCCCGCGGGAGTCATCCTACGAGCAGTACTTC	CASSPPRESSYEQYF
.	TRBV20-1	TRBJ2-5	.	TGCAGTGTTCAGGAAAAGACCCAGTACTTC	CSVQEKTQYF
.	TRBV2	TRBJ1-2	.	TGTGCCAGCAGCCGGACAGTTGGGGGCTACACCTTC	CASSRTVGGYTF
.	TRBV19	TRBJ2-7	.	TGTGCCAGTAGTATCGCCCAATTACAGGGAAGCGAGCAGTACTTC	CASSIAQLQGSEQYF
TRBD2	TRBV7-8	TRBJ2-5	.	TGTGCCAGCGGGCTCGGTAGCGGGGCTTCGCAAGAGACCCAGTACTTC	CASGLGSGASQETQYF
.	TRBV30	TRBJ2-1	.	TGTGCCTGGAGTAGGGGGGGCTCCTACAATGAGCAGTTCTTC	CAWSRGGSYNEQFF
TRBD2	TRBV5-4	TRBJ2-1	.	TGTGCCAGCAGCTCTGGAGGGACTAGCGGGAAGGGTGAGCAGTTCTTC	CASSSGGTSGKGEQFF
TRBD1	TRBV2	TRBJ1-2	.	TGTGCCAGCAGTCTCCGGGACAGGGGGCTCCATGGCTACACCTTC	CASSLRDRGLHGYTF
.	TRBV11-2	TRBJ1-3	few	TGTGCCAGCAGCTTAGCCGCCGACACCATATATTTT	CASSLAADTIYF
.	TRBV6-1	TRBJ1-5	once	TGTGCCAGCAGTGAACACTGGGGAGGTGGCAATCAGCCCCAGCATTTT	CASSEHWGGGNQPQHF
TRBD2	TRBV7-9	TRBJ2-1	.	TGTGCCAGCAGCCTACCTGCGGTAGCGGGAGTGAGTGAGCAGTTCTTC	CASSLPAVAGVSEQFF
.	TRBV20-1	TRBJ1-2	.	TGCAGTGCTATTTTTGGGGGTGGCTACACCTTC	CSAIFGGGYTF
.	TRBV10-3	TRBJ2-5	.	TGTGCCATCAGTGAACGAGGGGCGGAGACCCAGTACTTC	CAISERGAETQYF
TRBD1	TRBV27	TRBJ2-1	.	TGTGCCAGCAGTCCATTATCGACAGGGAGCTCCTACAATGAGCAGTTCTTC	CASSPLSTGSSYNEQFF
.	TRBV6-1	TRBJ1-5	.	TGTGCCAGCAGTGATCTAAGAAGCAATCAGCCCCAGCATTTT	CASSDLRSNQPQHF
TRBD2	TRBV5-1	TRBJ2-7	.	TGCGCCAGCAGCTTGGGCGGACTAGCGGACTCTAGGCAGTACTTC	CASSLGGLADSRQYF
TRBD1	TRBV27	TRBJ1-5	.	TGTGCCAGCAGTCTGGGACAGGGTGGTCAGCCCCAGCATTTT	CASSLGQGGQPQHF
.	TRBV5-1	TRBJ2-7	.	TGCGCCAGCAGTCAGGGACCGAGCTACGAGCAGTACTTC	CASSQGPSYEQYF
.	TRBV19	TRBJ2-5	.	TGTGCCAGTAGTATAGATATCTTAAACCAAGAGACCCAGTACTTC	CASSIDILNQETQYF
TRBD2	TRBV9	TRBJ2-3	few	TGTGCCAGCAGCGCCTCTAGCGGGGGGGCAACAGATACGCAGTATTTT	CASSASSGGATDTQYF
TRBD2	TRBV11-2	TRBJ2-1	.	TGTGCCAGCAGCTTAGAGAGACTAGCGGGGTACAATGAGCAGTTCTTC	CASSLERLAGYNEQFF
.	TRBV5-1	TRBJ1-4	.	TGCGCCAGCAGCTTGGGAGGGGCGCGAAGTGAAAAACTGTTTTTT	CASSLGGARSEKLFF
.	TRBV7-6	TRBJ1-1	.	TGTGCCAGCAGCTTATACGGGGGGCCGGGGGACACTGAAGCTTTCTTT	CASSLYGGPGDTEAFF
.	TRBV5-1	TRBJ2-5	.	TGCGCCAGCAGCTCTTATGGGGTCCAAGAGACCCAGTACTTC	CASSSYGVQETQYF
.	TRBV11-2	TRBJ1-2	.	TGTGCCAGCAGCTCGACGCGGGGTGGTTATGGCTACACCTTC	CASSSTRGGYGYTF
.	TRBV5-1	TRBJ2-2	.	TGCGCCAGCAGCCGAGTTCGGGGGGCCGGCGGGGAGCTGTTTTTT	CASSRVRGAGGELFF